This paragraph reports one T cell receptor beta chain. This sample was included in a study of blood T cell repertoires in COVID-19. Looking at the study overall: Sources were T cells, B-cell-depleted T cells, or PBMCs; the material itself was cDNA or gDNA.

The CDR3 spans 16 residues. V lost 1 base and J lost 7; bases outside the gene matches: 7. Germline V CDR1 and CDR2: LGHNA, YNFKEQ. Repertoires were generated with immunoSEQ multiplex PCR, while TCRdb's copy carries only in-frame clones and drops some. Of about 240,000 clones in the sample, 82% were seen once. The chain is built from TRBV4-2 and TRBJ1-4; 9 nucleotides line up with TRBD1. The sample comprised peripheral blood. The TCR was taken from an older woman with active or convalescent COVID-19. Written as DNA, the CDR3 is TGTGCCAGCAGCCAAGCTTCGGGACAGGGATTTGAAAAACTGTTTTTT. This encodes CASSQASGQGFEKLFF.